One sample yielded the 24 T cell receptor beta chains listed below, sequenced in a study of cytomegalovirus exposure and HLA in healthy donors. Data came from immunoSEQ multiplex PCR; TCRdb stores just in-frame clones and leaves some out. This sample has 160,000 or so clones, with approximately 87% found just once. Sequenced sample: PBMCs. These receptors were collected from a woman between 25 and 40 years old in good health and CMV-seronegative.

The DNA for the CDR3 is TGTGCCAGCAGTGCACTGACAGGGGGAGTTAACTATGGCTACACCTTC. Translation: CASSALTGGVNYGYTF. The rearrangement uses TRBV6-1 and TRBJ1-2, with 9 positions matching TRBD1. CDR3 length: 16 residues. The V segment lost 4 bases and the J segment 1 base; nucleotides outside the gene matches: 7. Per the germline V gene, CDR1 is MNHNS and CDR2 is SASEGT.

Concerning this clone: A much larger clone differs from this one at a single base, so this may be a read error. V usage is TRBV27 and J usage is TRBJ2-2; 10 bases fit TRBD1. After removal of 6 bases from V and 3 bases from J, the junction contained 4 bases not matched to a gene. The V gene's germline CDR1 is MNHEY and CDR2 SMNVEV (reference sequence). The CDR3 runs 15 residues. The CDR3, as DNA: TGTGCCAGCAGCCGCGGGACAGGGGACACCGGGGAGCTGTTTTTT. Amino acids: CASSRGTGDTGELFF.

This rearrangement joins TRBV4-1 to TRBJ2-7; 7 bases fit TRBD2. The germline gives CDR1 MGHRA, CDR2 YSYEKL. V lost 3 bases, J lost 5 bases, and 7 bases stayed unmatched. This CDR3 contains 14 residues. The CDR3 DNA reads as TGCGCCAGCAGCCAGGTCCGGGGGGACCACGAGCAGTACTTC. It specifies CASSQVRGDHEQYF.

The V gene is TRBV5-4, the J gene TRBJ2-7; 8 bases match TRBD2. The CDR3 length is 17 residues. The V gene end was trimmed by 7 bases and the J gene end by 4 bases; junction bases not matched to a gene: 19. Germline values: CDR1 SGHNT, CDR2 YYREEE (reference sequence). The CDR3 nucleotides read TGTGCCAGCGCTCACTCTGGGAGCGGGGGCGGTGGGTACGAGCAGTACTTC. It specifies CASAHSGSGGGGYEQYF.

The chain has TRBV23-1 and TRBJ2-2; 8 bases line up with TRBD2. TRBV23-1 carries the ORF label, with uncertain function. V gave up 2 bases and J gave up 4 bases; unmatched junction bases: 12. The CDR3 consists of 18 residues. CDR3 amino acids: CASSQPQRGPIFTGELFF. The CDR3 nucleotides are TGCGCCAGCAGTCAACCACAGCGGGGGCCAATTTTCACCGGGGAGCTGTTTTTT.

This chain uses TRBV2 with TRBJ1-1; D is possibly TRBD1 (6 bases). The CDR3 spans 17 residues. Germline CDR1 and CDR2: SNHLY and FYNNEI. Trimming took 6 bases from V and 0 from J, leaving 20 bases between them. The CDR3 here is CASRKIPSDSMNTEAFF. DNA of the CDR3: TGTGCCAGCAGAAAGATCCCCTCGGACAGCATGAACACTGAAGCTTTCTTT.

The rearrangement uses TRBV10-2 and TRBJ1-1, with D maybe TRBD1 (6 bases). Trimming cost V 4 bases and J 7 bases, with 13 bases left between them. CDR3 length: 13 residues. Germline V CDR1 and CDR2: WSHSY, SAAADI. The chain's CDR3 is CASSGGTTREAFF. CDR3 DNA sequence: TGCGCCAGCAGTGGAGGGACAACACGTGAAGCTTTCTTT.

The CDR3 region is CASSLPGQLNEQFF. CDR3 coding DNA: TGCGCCAGCAGCTTACCGGGACAGCTCAATGAGCAGTTCTTC. This chain connects TRBV5-1 to TRBJ2-1; TRBD1 matches at 7 bases. In germline, CDR1 is SGHRS, CDR2 YFSETQ. V lost 2 bases, J lost 6 bases, and 5 bases stayed unmatched. This CDR3 spans 14 amino acids. The whole variable domain, filled in from reference TRBV5-1 and TRBJ2-1, reads KAGVTQTPRYLIKTRGQQVTLSCSPISGHRSVSWYQQTPGQGLQFLFEYFSETQRNKGNFPGRFSGRQFSNSRSEMNVSTLELGDSALYLCASSLPGQLNEQFFGPGTRLTVL.

This chain links TRBV12-1 with TRBJ2-7; TRBD1, the table's D call, lacks a check against the DNA. TRBV12-1 is designated a pseudogene. The CDR3 is 17 amino acids. CDR3: CASSPTERRGPSYEQYF. The CDR3 nucleotides are TGTGCCAGCAGCCCAACAGAGAGAAGGGGGCCTTCCTACGAGCAGTACTTC.

The chain recombines TRBV5-1 with TRBJ1-6; no clear D gene. Germline V gene sequence: CDR1 SGHRS, CDR2 YFSETQ. This CDR3 contains 13 residues. The ends were cut back, 0 bases at V and 10 bases at J, with 8 bases in the middle. CDR3 loop: CASSLGGYSPLHF. CDR3 nucleotide sequence: TGCGCCAGCAGCTTGGGCGGGTACTCACCCCTCCACTTT.

This chain connects TRBV6-6 to TRBJ1-6; D ambiguous. Trimming left V 8 bases short and J 8 bases short, with 16 bases between. Germline assignment: CDR1 MNHNY and CDR2 SVGAGI (reference sequence). This CDR3 is built from 14 residues. CDR3 DNA sequence: TGTGCCAGCCTCCGCTCCTACCGGGATTCACCCCTCCACTTT. Its translation is CASLRSYRDSPLHF.

The gene calls are TRBV5-6 and TRBJ1-4; D gene unclear. V lost 1 base, J lost 0 bases, and 7 bases lay in between. There are 15 residues in the CDR3. Per the germline V gene, CDR1 is SGHDT and CDR2 is YYEEEE. The CDR3 DNA sequence: TGTGCCAGCAGCTTGTCAGGTGCAACTAATGAAAAACTGTTTTTT. Translated, it gives CASSLSGATNEKLFF.

The chain links TRBV9 to TRBJ1-3; D possibly corresponds to TRBD1 (6 bases). Germline-derived CDR1 and CDR2 are SGDLS and YYNGEE. V gave up 0 bases and J gave up 2 bases, with 9 bases separating them. This CDR3 spans 15 amino acids. CDR3 nucleotide sequence: TGTGCCAGCAGCGTAGCAGGGGCGGCTGGAAACACCATATATTTT. Translated: CASSVAGAAGNTIYF.

The V gene is TRBV4-2, the J gene TRBJ2-7, with 8 bases fitting TRBD2. The CDR3 consists of 18 residues. Germline loops: CDR1 LGHNA, CDR2 YNFKEQ. V gave up 0 bases and J gave up 3 bases; unmatched junction bases: 13. The DNA of the CDR3 is TGTGCCAGCAGCCAAGAACTTGGCATGACGGGGGGGGTCTACGAGCAGTACTTC. This encodes CASSQELGMTGGVYEQYF.

The CDR3 region has the DNA TGCGCCAGCAGCTTGGGGGCGGCTAGCGGGGCTTCCTACGAGCAGTACTTC. Protein: CASSLGAASGASYEQYF. The rearrangement uses TRBV5-1 and TRBJ2-7, with 9 bases identical to TRBD2. The V gene end was trimmed by 0 bases and the J gene end by 1 base; junction bases not matched to a gene: 8. The CDR3 consists of 17 residues. Germline V gives CDR1 SGHRS, CDR2 YFSETQ.

This clone was found a few times. V is TRBV2 and J is TRBJ2-2, with TRBD1 matching 7 bases. V lost 10 bases and J lost 1; bases outside the gene matches: 6. The CDR3 covers 14 residues. Germline CDR1 reads SNHLY; CDR2 reads FYNNEI. The CDR3 nucleotides are TGTGCCACCTCGGACAGGCTGAACACCGGGGAGCTGTTTTTT. Translating it yields CATSDRLNTGELFF.

This clone was found once. V gene TRBV4-2 combines with J gene TRBJ2-1; the match to TRBD2 covers 7 bases. V lost 0 bases, J lost 0 bases, and 8 bases stayed unmatched. Germline CDR1 reads LGHNA; CDR2 reads YNFKEQ. The CDR3 contains 18 residues. CDR3 sequence: CASSQEPGLVNSYNEQFF. DNA of the CDR3: TGTGCCAGCAGCCAAGAACCAGGACTAGTGAACTCCTACAATGAGCAGTTCTTC.

The chain employs TRBV7-2 and TRBJ2-7; TRBD1 agrees at 8 bases. V gave up 2 bases and J gave up 3 bases; unmatched junction bases: 18. This CDR3 is built from 19 residues. Germline CDR1 reads SGHTA; CDR2 reads FQGNSA. In nucleotides, the CDR3 is TGTGCCAGCAGCTTACCAAGAGGCCAGGGGGCAAGGGGAGGCTACGAGCAGTACTTC. Protein: CASSLPRGQGARGGYEQYF.

This clone was picked up one time. V and J are TRBV4-3 and TRBJ2-1, with TRBD1 as a possible D gene (5 bases). Germline CDR1 is LGHNA and CDR2 is YSLEER. The V and J ends lost 1 base and 4 bases respectively, with 14 bases between them. CDR3 size: 16 residues. The CDR3 loop is CASSQVGAGKYNEQFF. The CDR3, as DNA: TGCGCCAGCAGCCAAGTGGGCGCAGGGAAATACAATGAGCAGTTCTTC.

The CDR3 sequence: CASSIRDRGEAFF. CDR3 in DNA: TGTGCCAGCAGTATTCGGGACAGGGGGGAAGCTTTCTTT. The chain recombines TRBV2 with TRBJ1-1; TRBD1 matches 11 bases. The CDR3 contains 13 residues. The germline V gene has CDR1 SNHLY and CDR2 FYNNEI. Trimming cost V 5 bases and J 8 bases; bases outside gene matches: 4.

The gene calls are TRBV5-1 and TRBJ2-7, with 12 bases fitting TRBD1. J lost 3 bases, V lost 5 bases, and 9 bases had no gene match. The CDR3 extends over 16 amino acids. Germline loops: CDR1 SGHRS, CDR2 YFSETQ. CDR3 coding DNA: TGCGCCAGCAGACACGGGACAGGGGGCGAAATCTACGAGCAGTACTTC. This codes for CASRHGTGGEIYEQYF.

V and J are TRBV19 and TRBJ1-5; no clear D. There are 19 residues in the CDR3. CDR1 and CDR2 (germline): LNHDA, SQIVND (reference sequence). Deletions cut 5 bases from V and 0 bases from J, with 23 bases between. The chain's CDR3 is CASSPPQPTHTFSNQPQHF. The CDR3 nucleotides are TGTGCCAGTAGTCCCCCGCAGCCGACACATACTTTTAGCAATCAGCCCCAGCATTTT.

V usage is TRBV7-9 and J usage is TRBJ1-1; no definite D call. The CDR3 has 14 residues. Per germline, CDR1 SEHNR and CDR2 FQNEAQ (reference sequence). Trimming took 2 bases from V and 3 from J, leaving 10 bases between them. In DNA, the CDR3 is TGTGCCAGCAGCTTAATTTCGGGTGACACTGAAGCTTTCTTT. Protein sequence: CASSLISGDTEAFF.

V is TRBV19 and J is TRBJ2-1; 14 bases align to TRBD2. This CDR3 has 15 amino acids. J gave up 9 bases and V 8 bases, and 9 bases lay outside the gene matches. Germline V gene data show CDR1 as LNHDA and CDR2 as SQIVND (reference sequence). CDR3 amino acids: CASALGLAGAGEQFF. As DNA, the CDR3 is TGTGCCAGTGCCCTGGGACTAGCGGGGGCCGGTGAGCAGTTCTTC.